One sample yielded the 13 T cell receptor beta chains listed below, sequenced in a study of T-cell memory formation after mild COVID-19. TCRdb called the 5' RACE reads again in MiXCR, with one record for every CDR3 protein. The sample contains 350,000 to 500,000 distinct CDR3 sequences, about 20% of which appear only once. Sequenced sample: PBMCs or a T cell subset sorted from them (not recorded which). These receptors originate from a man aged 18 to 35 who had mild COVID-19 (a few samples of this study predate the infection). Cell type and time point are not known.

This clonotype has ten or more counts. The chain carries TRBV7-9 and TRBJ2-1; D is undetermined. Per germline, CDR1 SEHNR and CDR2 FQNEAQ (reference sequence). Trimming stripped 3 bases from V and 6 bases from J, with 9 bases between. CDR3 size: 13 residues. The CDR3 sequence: CASSFSTINEQFF. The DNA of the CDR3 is TGTGCCAGCAGCTTTTCCACTATCAATGAGCAGTTCTTC.

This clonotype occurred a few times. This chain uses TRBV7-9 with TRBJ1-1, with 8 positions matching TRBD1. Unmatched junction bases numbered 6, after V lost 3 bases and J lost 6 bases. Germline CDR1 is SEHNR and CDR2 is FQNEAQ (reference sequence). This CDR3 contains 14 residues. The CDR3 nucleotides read TGTGCCAGCAGCTTCACAGGGGGTTCTTCTGAAGCTTTCTTT. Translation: CASSFTGGSSEAFF.

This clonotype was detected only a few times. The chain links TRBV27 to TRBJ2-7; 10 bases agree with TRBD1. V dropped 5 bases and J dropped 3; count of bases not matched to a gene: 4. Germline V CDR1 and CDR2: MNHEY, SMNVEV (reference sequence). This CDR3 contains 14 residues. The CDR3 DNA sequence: TGTGCCAGCAGTCCGGGACAGGGGCTCTACGAGCAGTACGTC. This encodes CASSPGQGLYEQYV.

CDR3 DNA: TGTGCCAGCAGCGATCGGGAGGAGCAGTACTTC. Amino acid sequence: CASSDREEQYF. V gene TRBV12-3 or TRBV12-4 combines with J gene TRBJ2-7, with a weak D call TRBD2 (6 bases). This CDR3 region has 11 residues. Trimming left V 6 bases short and J 7 bases short, with 10 bases between.

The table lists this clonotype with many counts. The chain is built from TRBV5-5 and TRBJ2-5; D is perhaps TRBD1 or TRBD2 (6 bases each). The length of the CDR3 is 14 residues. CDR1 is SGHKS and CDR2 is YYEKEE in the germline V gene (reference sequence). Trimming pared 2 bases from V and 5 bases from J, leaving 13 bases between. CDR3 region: CASSLQGSGETQYF. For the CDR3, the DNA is TGTGCCAGCAGCTTACAGGGTAGCGGTGAGACCCAGTACTTC.

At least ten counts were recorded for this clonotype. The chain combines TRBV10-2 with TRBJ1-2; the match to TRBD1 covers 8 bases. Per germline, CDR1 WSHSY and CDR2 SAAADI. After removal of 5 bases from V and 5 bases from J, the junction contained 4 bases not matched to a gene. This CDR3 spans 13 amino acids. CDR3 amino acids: CASSSDRVYGYTF. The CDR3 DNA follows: TGCGCCAGCAGTTCGGACAGGGTTTATGGCTACACCTTC.

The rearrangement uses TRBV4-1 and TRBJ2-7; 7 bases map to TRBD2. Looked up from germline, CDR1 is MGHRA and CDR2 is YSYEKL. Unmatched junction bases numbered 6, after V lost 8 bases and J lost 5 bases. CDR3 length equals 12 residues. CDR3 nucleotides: TGCGCCAGCGGACTGGGGGGGGACGAGCAGTACTTC. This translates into CASGLGGDEQYF.

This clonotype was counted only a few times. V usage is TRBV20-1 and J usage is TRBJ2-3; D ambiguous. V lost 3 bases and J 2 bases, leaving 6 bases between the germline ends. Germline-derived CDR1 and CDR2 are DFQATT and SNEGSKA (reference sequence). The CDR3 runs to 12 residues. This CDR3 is CSASRNTDTQYF. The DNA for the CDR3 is TGCAGTGCTAGCCGCAACACAGATACGCAGTATTTT.

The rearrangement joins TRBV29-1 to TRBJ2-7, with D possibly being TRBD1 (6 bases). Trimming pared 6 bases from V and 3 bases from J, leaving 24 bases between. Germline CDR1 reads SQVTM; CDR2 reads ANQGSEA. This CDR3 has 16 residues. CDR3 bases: TGCAGCGTGACGGGACACCGCTCCCTCTGGGGCTACGAGCAGTACTTC. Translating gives CSVTGHRSLWGYEQYF.

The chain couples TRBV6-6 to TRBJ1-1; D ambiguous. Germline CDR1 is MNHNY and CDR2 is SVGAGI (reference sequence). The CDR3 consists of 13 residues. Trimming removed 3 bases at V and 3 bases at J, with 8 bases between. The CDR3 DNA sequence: TGTGCCAGCAGTTATACGGGAGACACTGAAGCTTTCTTT. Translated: CASSYTGDTEAFF.

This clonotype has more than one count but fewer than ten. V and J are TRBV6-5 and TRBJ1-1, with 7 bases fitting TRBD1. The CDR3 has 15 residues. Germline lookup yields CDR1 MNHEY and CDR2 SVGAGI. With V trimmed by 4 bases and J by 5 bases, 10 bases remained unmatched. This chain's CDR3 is CASSSQHRGATEAFF. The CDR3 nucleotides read TGTGCCAGCAGTTCCCAACACAGGGGTGCGACTGAAGCTTTCTTT.

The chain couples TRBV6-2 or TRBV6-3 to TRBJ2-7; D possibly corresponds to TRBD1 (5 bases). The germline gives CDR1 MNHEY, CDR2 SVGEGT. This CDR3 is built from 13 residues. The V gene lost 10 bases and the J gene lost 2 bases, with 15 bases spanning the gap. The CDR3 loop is CAMRRRGPYEQYV. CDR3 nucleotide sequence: TGTGCCATGCGACGAAGGGGCCCCTACGAGCAGTACGTC.

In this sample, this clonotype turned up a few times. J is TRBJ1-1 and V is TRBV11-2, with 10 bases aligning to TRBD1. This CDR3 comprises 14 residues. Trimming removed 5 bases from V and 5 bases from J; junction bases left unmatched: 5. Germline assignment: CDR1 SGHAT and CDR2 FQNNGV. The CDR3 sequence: CASSQGQGRTEAFF. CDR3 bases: TGTGCCAGCAGCCAGGGACAGGGGAGGACTGAAGCTTTCTTT.